Below, one T cell receptor (beta chain) is given with its context. The antigen is not known. The sample originates from a study of blood T cells in healthy people across ages. Findings of the study overall: TCR beta diversity, measured per million T cells, fell in a roughly linear way with age.

A sample-barcoded 5' primer and a J-beta primer mix were used in a second PCR of roughly 6 to 11 cycles. Each cDNA molecule, via a template-switch adaptor with 12 random nucleotides, was tagged. One entry per CDR3 protein, called by TCRdb with MiXCR from the 5' RACE reads. The profile shows around 620,000 distinct CDR3 sequences, approximately 30% of them singletons. Donors were systemically healthy Caucasian individuals from Russia aged roughly 6 to 100 years. Material: blood. The TCR originated in an older woman in good health.

The CDR3 coding sequence is TGCGCCAGCAGCTCGGGACCTTCTGACAGCTCTGGAAACACCATATATTTT. It specifies CASSSGPSDSSGNTIYF. This chain uses TRBV5-1 with TRBJ1-3; perhaps TRBD1 as D (5 bases). V was trimmed by 3 bases and J by 0 bases, leaving 16 bases between them. The CDR3 is 17 amino acids. Germline loops: CDR1 SGHRS, CDR2 YFSETQ.